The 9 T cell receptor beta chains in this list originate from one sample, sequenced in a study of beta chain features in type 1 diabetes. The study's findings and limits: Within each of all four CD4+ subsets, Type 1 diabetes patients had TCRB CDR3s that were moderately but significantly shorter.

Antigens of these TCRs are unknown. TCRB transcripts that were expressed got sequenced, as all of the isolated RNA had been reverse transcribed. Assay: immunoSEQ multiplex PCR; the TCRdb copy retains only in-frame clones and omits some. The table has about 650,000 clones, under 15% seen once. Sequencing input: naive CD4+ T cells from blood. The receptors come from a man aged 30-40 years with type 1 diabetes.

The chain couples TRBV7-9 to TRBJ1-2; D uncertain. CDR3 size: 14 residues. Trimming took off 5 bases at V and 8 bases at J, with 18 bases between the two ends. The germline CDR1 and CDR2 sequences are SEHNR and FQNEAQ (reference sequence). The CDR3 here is CASSPQIRVGGYTF. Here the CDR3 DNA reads TGTGCCAGCAGCCCCCAGATCCGGGTTGGGGGCTACACCTTC.

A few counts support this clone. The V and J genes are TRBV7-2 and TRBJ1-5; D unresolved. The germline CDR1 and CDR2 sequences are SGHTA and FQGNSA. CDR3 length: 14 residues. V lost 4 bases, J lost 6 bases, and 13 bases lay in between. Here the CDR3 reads CASSSSSGVQPQHF. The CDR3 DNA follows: TGTGCCAGCAGCTCCTCGAGCGGGGTTCAGCCCCAGCATTTT. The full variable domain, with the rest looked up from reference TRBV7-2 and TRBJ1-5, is GAGVSQSPSNKVTEKGKDVELRCDPISGHTALYWYRQSLGQGLEFLIYFQGNSAPDKSGLPSDRFSAERTGGSVSTLTIQRTQQEDSAVYLCASSSSSGVQPQHFGDGTRLSIL.

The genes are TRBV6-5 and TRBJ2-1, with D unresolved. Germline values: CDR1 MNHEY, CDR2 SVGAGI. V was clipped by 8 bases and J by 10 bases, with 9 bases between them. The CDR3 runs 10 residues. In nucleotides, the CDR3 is TGTGCCAGCGGCCCCGGGGAGCAGTTCTTC. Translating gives CASGPGEQFF.

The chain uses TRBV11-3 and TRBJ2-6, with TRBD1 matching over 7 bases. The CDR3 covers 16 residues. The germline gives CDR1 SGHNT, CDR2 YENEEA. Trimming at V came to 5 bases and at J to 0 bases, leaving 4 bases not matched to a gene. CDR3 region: CASSEGTASGANVLTF. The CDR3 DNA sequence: TGTGCCAGCAGCGAGGGGACAGCCTCTGGGGCCAACGTCCTGACTTTC.

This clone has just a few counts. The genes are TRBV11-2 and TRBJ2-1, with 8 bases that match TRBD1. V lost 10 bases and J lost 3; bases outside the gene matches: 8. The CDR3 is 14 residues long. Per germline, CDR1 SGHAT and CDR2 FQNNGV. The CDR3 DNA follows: TGTGCCATCCAGGGGGCGACAGGCTACAATGAGCAGTTCTTC. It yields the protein CAIQGATGYNEQFF.

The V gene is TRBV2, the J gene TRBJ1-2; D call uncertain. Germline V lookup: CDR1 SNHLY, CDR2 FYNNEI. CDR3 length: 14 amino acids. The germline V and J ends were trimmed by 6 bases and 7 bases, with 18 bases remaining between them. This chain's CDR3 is CASRMGFGESGYTF. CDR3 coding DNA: TGTGCCAGCAGAATGGGGTTCGGGGAAAGTGGCTACACCTTC.

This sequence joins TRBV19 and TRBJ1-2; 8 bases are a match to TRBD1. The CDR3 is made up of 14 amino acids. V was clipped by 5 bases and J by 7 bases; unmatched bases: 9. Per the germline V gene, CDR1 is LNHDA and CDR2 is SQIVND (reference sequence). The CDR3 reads CASSPDRAASGYTF. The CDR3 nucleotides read TGTGCCAGTAGTCCGGACAGGGCGGCTAGTGGCTACACCTTC.

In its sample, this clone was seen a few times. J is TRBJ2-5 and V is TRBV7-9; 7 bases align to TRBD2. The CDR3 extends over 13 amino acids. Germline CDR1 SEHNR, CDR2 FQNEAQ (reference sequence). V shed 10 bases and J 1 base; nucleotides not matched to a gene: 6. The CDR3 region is CAIPQRGQETQYF. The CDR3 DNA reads TGTGCCATCCCACAGCGGGGCCAAGAGACCCAGTACTTC.

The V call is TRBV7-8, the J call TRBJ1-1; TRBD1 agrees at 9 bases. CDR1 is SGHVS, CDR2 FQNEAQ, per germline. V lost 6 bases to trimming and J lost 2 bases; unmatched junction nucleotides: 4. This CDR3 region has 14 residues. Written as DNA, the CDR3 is TGTGCCAGCAGAGCGGACAGGGGAAACACTGAAGCTTTCTTT. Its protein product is CASRADRGNTEAFF.